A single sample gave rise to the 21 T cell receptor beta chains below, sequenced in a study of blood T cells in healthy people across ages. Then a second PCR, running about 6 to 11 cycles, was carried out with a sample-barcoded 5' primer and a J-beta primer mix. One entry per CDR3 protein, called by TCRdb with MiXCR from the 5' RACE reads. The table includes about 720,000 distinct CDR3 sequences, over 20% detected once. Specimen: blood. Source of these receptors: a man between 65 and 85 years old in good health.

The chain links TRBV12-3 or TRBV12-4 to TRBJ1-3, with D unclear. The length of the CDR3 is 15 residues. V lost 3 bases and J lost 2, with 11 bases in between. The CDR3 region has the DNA TGTGCCAGCAGTTTGGTTGGAAGCGCTGGAAACACCATATATTTT. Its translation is CASSLVGSAGNTIYF.

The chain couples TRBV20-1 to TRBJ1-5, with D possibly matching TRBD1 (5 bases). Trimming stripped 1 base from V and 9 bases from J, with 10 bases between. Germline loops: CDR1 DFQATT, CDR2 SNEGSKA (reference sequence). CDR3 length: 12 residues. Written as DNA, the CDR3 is TGCAGTGCTAGAGCCCCCCAGGGGCCCCAGCATTTT. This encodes CSARAPQGPQHF.

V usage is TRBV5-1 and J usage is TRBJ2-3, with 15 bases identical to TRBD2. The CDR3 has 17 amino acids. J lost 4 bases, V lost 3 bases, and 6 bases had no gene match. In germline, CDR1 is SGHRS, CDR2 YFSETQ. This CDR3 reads CASSSGLAGGPPDTQYF. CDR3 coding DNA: TGCGCCAGCAGCTCTGGACTAGCGGGGGGGCCCCCAGATACGCAGTATTTT.

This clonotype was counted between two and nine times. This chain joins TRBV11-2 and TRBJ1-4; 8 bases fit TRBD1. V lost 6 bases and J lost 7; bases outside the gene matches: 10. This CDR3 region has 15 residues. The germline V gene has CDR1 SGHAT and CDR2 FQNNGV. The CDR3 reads CASRAGGTSAEKLFF. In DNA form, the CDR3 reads TGTGCCAGCAGGGCAGGGGGCACGTCGGCTGAAAAACTGTTTTTT.

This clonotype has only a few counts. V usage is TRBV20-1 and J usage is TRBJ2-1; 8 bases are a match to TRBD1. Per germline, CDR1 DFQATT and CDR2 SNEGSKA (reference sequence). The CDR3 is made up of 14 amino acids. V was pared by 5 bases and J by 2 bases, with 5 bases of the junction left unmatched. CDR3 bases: TGCAGTGCTGGGGGACAGGTTCCCTACAATGAGCAGTTCTTC. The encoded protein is CSAGGQVPYNEQFF.

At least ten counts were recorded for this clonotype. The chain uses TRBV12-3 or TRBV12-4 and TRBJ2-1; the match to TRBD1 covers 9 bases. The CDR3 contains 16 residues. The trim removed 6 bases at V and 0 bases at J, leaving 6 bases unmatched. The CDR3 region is CASSKRGQGSYNEQFF. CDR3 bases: TGTGCCAGCAGCAAGAGGGGACAGGGCTCCTACAATGAGCAGTTCTTC.

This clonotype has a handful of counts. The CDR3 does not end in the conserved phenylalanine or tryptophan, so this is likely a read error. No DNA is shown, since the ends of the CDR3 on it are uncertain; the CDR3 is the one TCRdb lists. CDR3: CASTYAGLAKVHV. The rearrangement links TRBV12-3 or TRBV12-4 to TRBJ2-5; the table names TRBD2, a call not compared with the DNA. The CDR3 is 13 amino acids in total, end residues counted.

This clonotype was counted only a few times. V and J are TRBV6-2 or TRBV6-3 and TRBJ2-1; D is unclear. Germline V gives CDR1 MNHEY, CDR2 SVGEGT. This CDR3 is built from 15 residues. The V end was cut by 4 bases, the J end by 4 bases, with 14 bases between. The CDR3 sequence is CASSSPVTQYNEQFF. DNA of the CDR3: TGTGCCAGCAGTTCCCCGGTAACCCAGTACAATGAGCAGTTCTTC.

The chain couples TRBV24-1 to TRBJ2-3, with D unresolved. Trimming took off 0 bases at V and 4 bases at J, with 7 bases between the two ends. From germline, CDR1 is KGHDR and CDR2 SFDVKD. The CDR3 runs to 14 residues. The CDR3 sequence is CATSDLQKADTQYF. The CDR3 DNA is TGTGCCACCAGTGATTTGCAAAAGGCAGATACGCAGTATTTT.

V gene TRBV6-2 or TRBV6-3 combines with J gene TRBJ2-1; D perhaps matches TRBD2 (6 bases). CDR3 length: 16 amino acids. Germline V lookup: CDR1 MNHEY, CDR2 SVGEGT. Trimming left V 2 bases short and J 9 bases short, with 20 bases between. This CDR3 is CASSYTGFGGAGEQFF. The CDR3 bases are TGTGCCAGCAGTTACACCGGGTTCGGCGGGGCCGGTGAGCAGTTCTTC.

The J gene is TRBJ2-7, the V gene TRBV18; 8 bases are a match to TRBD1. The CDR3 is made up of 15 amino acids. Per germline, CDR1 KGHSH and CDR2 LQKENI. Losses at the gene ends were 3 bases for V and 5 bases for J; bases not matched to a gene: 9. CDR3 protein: CASSPDMDRVHEQYF. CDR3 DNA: TGTGCCAGCTCACCGGATATGGACAGGGTCCACGAGCAGTACTTC.

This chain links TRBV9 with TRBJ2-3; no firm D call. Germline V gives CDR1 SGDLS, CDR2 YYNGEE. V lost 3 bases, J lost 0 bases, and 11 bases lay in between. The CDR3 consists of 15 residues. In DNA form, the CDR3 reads TGTGCCAGCAGCGCCCCTTTGGTTAGCACAGATACGCAGTATTTT. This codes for CASSAPLVSTDTQYF.

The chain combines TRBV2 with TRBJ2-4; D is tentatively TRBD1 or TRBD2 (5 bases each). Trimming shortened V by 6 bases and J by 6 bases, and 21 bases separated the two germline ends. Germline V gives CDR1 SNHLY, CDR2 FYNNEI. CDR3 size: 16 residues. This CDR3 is CASREGGLRVVNIQYF. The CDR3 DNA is TGTGCCAGCAGAGAGGGCGGGCTCAGGGTGGTAAACATTCAGTACTTC.

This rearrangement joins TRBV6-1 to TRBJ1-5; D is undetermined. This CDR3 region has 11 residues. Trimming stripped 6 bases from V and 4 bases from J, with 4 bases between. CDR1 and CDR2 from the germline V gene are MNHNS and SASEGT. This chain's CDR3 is CASRDNQPQHF. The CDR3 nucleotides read TGTGCCAGCAGGGATAATCAGCCCCAGCATTTT.

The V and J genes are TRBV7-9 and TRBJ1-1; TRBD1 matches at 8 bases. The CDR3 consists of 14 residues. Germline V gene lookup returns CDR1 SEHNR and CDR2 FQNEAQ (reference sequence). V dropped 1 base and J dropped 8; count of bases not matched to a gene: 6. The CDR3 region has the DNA TGTGCCAGCAGCTTAGGACAGGGGATAAGGGAAGCTTTCTTT. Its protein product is CASSLGQGIREAFF.

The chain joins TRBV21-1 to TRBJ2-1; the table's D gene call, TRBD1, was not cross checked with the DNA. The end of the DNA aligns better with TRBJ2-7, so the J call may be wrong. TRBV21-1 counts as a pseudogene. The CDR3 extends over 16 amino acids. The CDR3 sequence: CASSKVPGPTFYEQYV. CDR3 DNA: TGTGCCAGCAGCAAAGTCCCGGGACCTACTTTCTACGAGCAGTACGTC.

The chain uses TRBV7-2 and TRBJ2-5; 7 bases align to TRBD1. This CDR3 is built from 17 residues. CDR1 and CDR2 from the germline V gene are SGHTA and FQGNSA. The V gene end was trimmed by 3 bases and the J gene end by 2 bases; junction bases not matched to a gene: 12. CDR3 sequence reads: CASSFTGTALGQETQYF. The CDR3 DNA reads TGTGCCAGCAGCTTTACAGGGACAGCTCTTGGGCAAGAGACCCAGTACTTC.

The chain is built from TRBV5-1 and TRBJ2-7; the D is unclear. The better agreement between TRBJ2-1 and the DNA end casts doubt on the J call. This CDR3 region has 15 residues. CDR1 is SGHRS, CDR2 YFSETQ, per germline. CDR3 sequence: CASRSDSNAAWEQFF. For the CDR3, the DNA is TGCGCCAGCAGATCTGACTCCAACGCCGCATGGGAGCAGTTCTTC.

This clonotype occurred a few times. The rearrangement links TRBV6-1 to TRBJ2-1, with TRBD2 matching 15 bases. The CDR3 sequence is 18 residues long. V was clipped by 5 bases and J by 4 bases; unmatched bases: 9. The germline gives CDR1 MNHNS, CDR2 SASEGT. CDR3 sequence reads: CASSPRTSGGERYNEQFF. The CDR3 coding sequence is TGTGCCAGCAGTCCTCGGACTAGCGGGGGGGAAAGATACAATGAGCAGTTCTTC.

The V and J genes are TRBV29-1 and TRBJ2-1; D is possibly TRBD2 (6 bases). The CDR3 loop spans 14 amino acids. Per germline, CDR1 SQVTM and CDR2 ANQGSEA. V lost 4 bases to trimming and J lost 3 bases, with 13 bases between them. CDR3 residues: CSVAISGSYNEQFF. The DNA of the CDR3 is TGCAGCGTTGCTATTAGCGGAAGCTACAATGAGCAGTTCTTC.

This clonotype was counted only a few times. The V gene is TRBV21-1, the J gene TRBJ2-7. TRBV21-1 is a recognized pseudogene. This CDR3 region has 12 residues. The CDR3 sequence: CASSKVAYEQYF. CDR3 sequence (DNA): TGTGCCAGCAGCAAAGTGGCCTACGAGCAGTACTTC.